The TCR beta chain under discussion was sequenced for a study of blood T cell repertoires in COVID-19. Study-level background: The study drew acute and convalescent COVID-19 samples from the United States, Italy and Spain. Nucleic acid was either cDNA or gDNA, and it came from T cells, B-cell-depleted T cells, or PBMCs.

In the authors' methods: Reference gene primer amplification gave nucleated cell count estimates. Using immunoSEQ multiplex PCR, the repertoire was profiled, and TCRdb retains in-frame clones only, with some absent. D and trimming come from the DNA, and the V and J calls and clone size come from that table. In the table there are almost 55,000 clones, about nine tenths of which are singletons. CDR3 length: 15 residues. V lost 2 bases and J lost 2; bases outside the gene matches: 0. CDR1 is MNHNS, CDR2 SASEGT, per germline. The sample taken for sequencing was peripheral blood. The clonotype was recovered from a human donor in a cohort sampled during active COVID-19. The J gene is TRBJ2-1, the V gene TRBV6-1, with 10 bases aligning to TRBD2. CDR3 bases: TGTGCCAGCAGTGAAAGCGGGGGGGCCTACAATGAGCAGTTCTTC. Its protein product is CASSESGGAYNEQFF.